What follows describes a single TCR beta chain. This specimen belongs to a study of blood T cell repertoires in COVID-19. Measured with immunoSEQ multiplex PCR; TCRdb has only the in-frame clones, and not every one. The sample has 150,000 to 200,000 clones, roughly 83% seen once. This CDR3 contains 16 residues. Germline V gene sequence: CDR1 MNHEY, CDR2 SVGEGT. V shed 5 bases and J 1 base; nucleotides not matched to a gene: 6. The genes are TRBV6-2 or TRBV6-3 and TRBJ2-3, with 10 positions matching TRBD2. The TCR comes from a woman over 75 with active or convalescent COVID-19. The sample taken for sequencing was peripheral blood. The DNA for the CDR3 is TGTGCCAGCAGTCCGGGGCTAGCGGGGGGCACAGATACGCAGTATTTT. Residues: CASSPGLAGGTDTQYF.